The subject of this entry is one T cell receptor (beta chain). CDR1 and CDR2 from the germline V gene are SGHRS and YFSETQ. The length of the CDR3 is 15 residues. Trimming stripped 2 bases from V and 0 bases from J, with 12 bases between. TCRdb's table, derived via immunoSEQ multiplex PCR, lists solely in-frame clones and lacks some. Of approximately 23,000 clones listed, roughly 90% are singletons. The data originate from a study of PD-1 blockade in classical Hodgkin lymphoma. As for time point: newly diagnosed, previously untreated cHL patient sample. Magnetic negative selection was used to purify CD4+ T cells from PBMCs that had been thawed. Investigators turned to newly diagnosed, untreated classical Hodgkin lymphoma PBMCs for comparison.

This clonotype originated in a human donor with classical Hodgkin lymphoma. The specimen sequenced was CD4+ T cells from blood. This rearrangement joins TRBV5-1 to TRBJ2-7; D is perhaps TRBD1 (6 bases). In nucleotides, the CDR3 is TGCGCCAGCAGCTTCCCCGACAGGAGCTCCTACGAGCAGTACTTC. Protein product: CASSFPDRSSYEQYF.